Below are 27 T cell receptor beta chains sequenced from a single sample in a study of blood T cell repertoires in COVID-19. Libraries were prepared by immunoSEQ multiplex PCR; TCRdb keeps only in-frame clonotypes and omits some of them. In the table there are 120,000 to 150,000 clones, approximately 84% of which are singletons. Material: peripheral blood. These receptor sequences come from a human donor with acute or convalescent COVID-19. The donor label of this sample is uncertain.

This CDR3 reads CASRSGTANYGYTF. The CDR3 DNA reads TGTGCCAGCAGATCCGGGACAGCTAACTATGGCTACACCTTC. The V gene is TRBV9, the J gene TRBJ1-2, with 7 positions matching TRBD1. CDR1 and CDR2 from the germline V gene are SGDLS and YYNGEE. This CDR3 is built from 14 residues. Trimming at V came to 5 bases and at J to 0 bases, leaving 4 bases not matched to a gene.

The chain combines TRBV5-1 with TRBJ2-2; 7 nucleotides match TRBD1. With V trimmed by 0 bases and J by 1 base, 3 bases remained unmatched. Germline assignment: CDR1 SGHRS and CDR2 YFSETQ. The CDR3 runs 16 residues. CDR3 sequence reads: CASSLGGTVNTGELFF. CDR3 coding DNA: TGCGCCAGCAGCTTGGGGGGGACAGTGAACACCGGGGAGCTGTTTTTT.

The CDR3 here is CASSIGAGGAFNQPQHF. The CDR3 DNA follows: TGTGCCAGTAGTATTGGGGCAGGGGGCGCGTTCAATCAGCCCCAGCATTTT. This chain links TRBV19 with TRBJ1-5; 8 bases fit TRBD1. Germline trimming cut 3 bases from V and 3 bases from J; bases unmatched to any gene: 10. The CDR3 has 17 amino acids. Germline CDR1 reads LNHDA; CDR2 reads SQIVND (reference sequence).

The chain carries TRBV12-5 and TRBJ2-7, with D perhaps TRBD2 (6 bases). Looked up from germline, CDR1 is LGHNT and CDR2 is FRNRAP. The CDR3 has 13 residues. V was cut by 4 bases and J by 2 bases, with 9 bases left in between. CDR3 nucleotides: TGTGCTAGTGGTTCGCCGGGGGCCTACGAGCAGTACTTC. Translated: CASGSPGAYEQYF.

The gene calls are TRBV6-1 and TRBJ2-7, with no clear D. Germline lookup yields CDR1 MNHNS and CDR2 SASEGT. V was shortened by 2 bases and J by 3 bases, with 8 bases between the two germline ends. This CDR3 has 13 residues. CDR3 amino acids: CASSEIYLYEQYV. DNA for the CDR3: TGTGCCAGCAGTGAAATCTACCTCTACGAGCAGTACGTC.

This clone was found a few times. V gene TRBV5-4 combines with J gene TRBJ2-7, with 11 nucleotides matching TRBD2. With 0 bases clipped from V and 4 bases from J, the junction kept 6 bases outside the gene matches. Germline CDR1 reads SGHNT; CDR2 reads YYREEE (reference sequence). The CDR3 runs to 16 residues. CDR3 protein: CASSLGGSGRGYEQYV. The CDR3 coding sequence is TGTGCCAGCAGCTTGGGTGGTAGCGGGAGGGGGTACGAGCAGTACGTC.

V usage is TRBV10-3 and J usage is TRBJ2-1; D not certain. CDR3 length equals 15 residues. Germline V gene data show CDR1 as ENHRY and CDR2 as SYGVKD. The V end lost 6 bases, the J end lost 0 bases, and 12 bases lay between the germline ends. The CDR3 coding sequence is TGTGCCATCAGGAATACTCGAAGCTCCTACAATGAGCAGTTCTTC. Amino acids: CAIRNTRSSYNEQFF.

The chain is built from TRBV6-5 and TRBJ1-1; D is ambiguous. Trimming stripped 10 bases from V and 4 bases from J, with 22 bases between. The CDR3 totals 15 residues. Germline assignment: CDR1 MNHEY and CDR2 SVGAGI. The CDR3 protein is CATHQAIPFSTEAFF. In DNA form, the CDR3 reads TGTGCCACTCACCAGGCGATCCCCTTTAGCACTGAAGCTTTCTTT.

The rearrangement uses TRBV5-1 and TRBJ1-6, with 12 bases fitting TRBD1. This CDR3 spans 17 amino acids. In germline, CDR1 is SGHRS, CDR2 YFSETQ. The ends lost 4 bases at V and 11 bases at J; junction bases unmatched: 13. The CDR3 bases are TGCGCCAGCAGCACGAACTCCCGTGGGGACAGGGGGCCACCCCTCCACTTT. The encoded protein is CASSTNSRGDRGPPLHF.

The gene calls are TRBV10-3 and TRBJ2-7; 8 bases align to TRBD1. The CDR3 is 15 amino acids. Germline trimming cut 6 bases from V and 2 bases from J; bases unmatched to any gene: 9. Germline V gives CDR1 ENHRY, CDR2 SYGVKD. CDR3 sequence reads: CAIRSGTGLTYEQYF. As DNA, the CDR3 is TGTGCCATCAGGTCCGGGACAGGCTTAACCTACGAGCAGTACTTC.

This sequence joins TRBV3-1 (or the pseudogene TRBV3-2) and TRBJ1-2; D perhaps matches TRBD1 (6 bases). Germline assignment: CDR1 LGHDT and CDR2 YNNKEL (reference sequence). V was shortened by 2 bases and J by 6 bases, with 19 bases between the two germline ends. This CDR3 comprises 16 residues. CDR3 DNA: TGTGCCAGCAGCCAAAATTCAGGGGCCTTTGAGAATGGCTACACCTTC. Its translation is CASSQNSGAFENGYTF.

This clone was seen only once. V gene TRBV11-3 combines with J gene TRBJ2-7, with D unresolved. V gave up 0 bases and J gave up 2 bases, with 8 bases separating them. Germline V lookup: CDR1 SGHNT, CDR2 YENEEA. This CDR3 contains 14 residues. The CDR3 coding sequence is TGTGCCAGCAGCTTAGATAACAGACCCTACGAGCAGTACTTC. Encoded protein: CASSLDNRPYEQYF.

The gene calls are TRBV11-2 and TRBJ1-1; D not certain. The CDR3 has 13 residues. In germline, CDR1 is SGHAT, CDR2 FQNNGV. V dropped 2 bases and J dropped 3 bases, with 7 bases sitting between them. The CDR3 loop reads CASSLTGDTEAFF. Here the CDR3 DNA reads TGTGCCAGCAGCTTAACCGGGGACACTGAAGCTTTCTTT.

This clone was observed many times. The CDR3 reads CASSLDQGSNEKLFF. CDR3 coding DNA: TGTGCCAGCAGCTTGGATCAGGGTTCTAATGAAAAACTGTTTTTT. The chain is built from TRBV5-5 and TRBJ1-4; a possible D gene is TRBD1 (5 bases). CDR3 length equals 15 residues. Trimming cost V 0 bases and J 3 bases, with 9 bases left between them. The V gene's germline CDR1 is SGHKS and CDR2 YYEKEE (reference sequence).

The V gene is TRBV7-9, the J gene TRBJ1-6, with 7 bases identical to TRBD1. V trimming: 1 base; J trimming: 2 bases; junction bases outside the gene matches: 8. CDR1 is SEHNR and CDR2 is FQNEAQ in the germline V gene (reference sequence). The CDR3 totals 18 residues. The CDR3, as DNA: TGTGCCAGCAGCTTAGGGGACAGTCGAGTAGCCTATAATTCACCCCTCCACTTT. The encoded protein is CASSLGDSRVAYNSPLHF.

The chain links TRBV19 to TRBJ1-3, with unresolved D. CDR3 length: 16 residues. CDR1 LNHDA and CDR2 SQIVND come from the germline V gene (reference sequence). V was clipped by 3 bases and J by 0 bases, with 12 bases between them. CDR3 amino acids: CASSMGVRYSGNTIYF. CDR3 nucleotide sequence: TGTGCCAGTAGTATGGGAGTGAGGTACTCTGGAAACACCATATATTTT.

Only a few counts were recorded for this clone. V gene TRBV4-1 combines with J gene TRBJ2-7; tentative D call: TRBD1 (5 bases). This CDR3 contains 14 residues. Deletions cut 1 base from V and 2 bases from J, with 9 bases between. Germline CDR1 MGHRA, CDR2 YSYEKL. As DNA, the CDR3 is TGCGCCAGCAGCCAAGGGAAGGGGCCCTACGAGCAGTACTTC. It encodes CASSQGKGPYEQYF.

This clone appeared a few times. V is TRBV18 and J is TRBJ2-7; D call uncertain. There are 13 residues in the CDR3. The germline gives CDR1 KGHSH, CDR2 LQKENI. V was pared by 2 bases and J by 2 bases, with 7 bases between. The CDR3 reads CASSPVLTYEQYV. CDR3 sequence (DNA): TGTGCCAGCTCACCAGTCTTAACCTACGAGCAGTACGTC.

The chain employs TRBV19 and TRBJ2-3; TRBD1 matches at 7 bases. The germline gives CDR1 LNHDA, CDR2 SQIVND (reference sequence). This CDR3 has 14 amino acids. With 5 bases clipped from V and 3 bases from J, the junction kept 5 bases outside the gene matches. This CDR3 is CASSLGQITDTQYF. CDR3 DNA: TGTGCCAGTAGTTTGGGACAGATAACAGATACGCAGTATTTT.

This sequence joins TRBV6-6 and TRBJ2-3, with 8 bases identical to TRBD1. V dropped 6 bases and J dropped 3; count of bases not matched to a gene: 2. Germline lookup yields CDR1 MNHNY and CDR2 SVGAGI (reference sequence). This CDR3 region has 13 residues. CDR3 sequence: CASRTGGTDTQYF. In DNA, the CDR3 is TGTGCCAGCAGAACAGGGGGAACAGATACGCAGTATTTT.

The genes are TRBV20-1 and TRBJ2-5; TRBD1 matches 8 bases. Germline V gene lookup returns CDR1 DFQATT and CDR2 SNEGSKA (reference sequence). The junction had 5 bases not matched to a gene; V was cut back by 3 bases and J by 5 bases. This CDR3 comprises 13 residues. CDR3 nucleotide sequence: TGCAGTGCTAGTCAGGGGGCCGGGGAGACCCAGTACTTC. Translation gives CSASQGAGETQYF.

The chain links TRBV3-1 (or the pseudogene TRBV3-2) to TRBJ2-1, with 9 bases lining up with TRBD2. The CDR3 covers 15 residues. V shed 5 bases and J 3 bases; nucleotides not matched to a gene: 5. The germline CDR1 and CDR2 sequences are LGHDT and YNNKEL (reference sequence). The CDR3: CASSIMTSGYNEQFF. The CDR3 bases are TGTGCCAGCAGCATAATGACTAGCGGCTACAATGAGCAGTTCTTC.

V gene TRBV2 combines with J gene TRBJ2-5; 11 bases line up with TRBD2. Germline V gene sequence: CDR1 SNHLY, CDR2 FYNNEI. V lost 3 bases, J lost 5 bases, and 8 bases stayed unmatched. This CDR3 contains 16 residues. The CDR3 region is CASSEDSGRAVETQYF. CDR3 sequence (DNA): TGTGCCAGCAGTGAGGATAGCGGGAGGGCCGTGGAGACCCAGTACTTC.

The CDR3 DNA sequence: TGTGCCAGCAGCAAGGCAAGACAGTGCTGCGGCTACACCTTC. Translated, it gives CASSKARQCCGYTF. The chain employs TRBV21-1 and TRBJ1-2; TRBD1 is the table's D call and was not checked against the DNA. TRBV21-1 is an annotated pseudogene. The CDR3 extends over 14 amino acids.

A word on this clone: The sample carries other DNA sequences with the same CDR3. This chain uses TRBV9 with TRBJ1-2; 7 nucleotides align to TRBD1. With 1 base clipped from V and 3 bases from J, the junction kept 0 bases outside the gene matches. The CDR3 has 13 residues. Germline lookup yields CDR1 SGDLS and CDR2 YYNGEE. Here the CDR3 DNA reads TGTGCCAGCAGCGTACAGGGGGACTATGGCTACACCTTC. Protein sequence: CASSVQGDYGYTF.

The V call is TRBV19, the J call TRBJ1-2, with TRBD1 matching over 7 bases. The CDR3 is 12 amino acids. With V trimmed by 7 bases and J by 7 bases, 6 bases remained unmatched. Germline V gives CDR1 LNHDA, CDR2 SQIVND (reference sequence). Written as DNA, the CDR3 is TGTGCCAGTACCGAGGGGGCGCTTGGCTACACCTTC. Translated, it gives CASTEGALGYTF.

The chain couples TRBV6-2 or TRBV6-3 to TRBJ2-4; D is perhaps TRBD2 (6 bases). The CDR3 spans 15 residues. V dropped 4 bases and J dropped 6 bases, with 16 bases sitting between them. The germline V gene encodes CDR1 MNHEY and CDR2 SVGEGT. CDR3 residues: CASSFGGTVRNIQYF. The CDR3 DNA sequence: TGTGCCAGCAGTTTCGGAGGGACGGTAAGAAACATTCAGTACTTC.